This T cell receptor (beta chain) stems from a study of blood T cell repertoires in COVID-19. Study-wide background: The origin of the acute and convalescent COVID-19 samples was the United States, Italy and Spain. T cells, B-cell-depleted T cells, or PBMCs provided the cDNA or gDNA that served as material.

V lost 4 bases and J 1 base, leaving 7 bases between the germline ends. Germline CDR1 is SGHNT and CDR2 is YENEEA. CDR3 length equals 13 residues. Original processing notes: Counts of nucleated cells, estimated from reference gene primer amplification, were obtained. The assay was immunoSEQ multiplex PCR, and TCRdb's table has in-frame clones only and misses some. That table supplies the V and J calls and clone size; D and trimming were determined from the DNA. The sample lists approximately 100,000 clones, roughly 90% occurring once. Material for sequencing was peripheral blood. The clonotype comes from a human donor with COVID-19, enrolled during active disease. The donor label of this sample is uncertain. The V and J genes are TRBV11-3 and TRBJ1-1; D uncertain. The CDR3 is CASSSHRNTEAFF. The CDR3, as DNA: TGTGCCAGCAGCTCACACAGGAACACTGAAGCTTTCTTT.